The 6 T cell receptor beta chains listed next were all sequenced from one sample in a study of CD8 T cells in Susac syndrome. Reverse transcription used about 0.45 to 1 ug RNA and random hexamers. In TCRdb, the immunoSEQ multiplex PCR reads were re-called with MiXCR into one record per CDR3 protein. Altogether about 180,000 distinct CDR3 sequences are present, approximately 94% being singletons, with the ten largest covering approximately 0.11%. The sequencing input was CD4+ T cells from PBMCs. The receptors were sampled from a human donor with Susac syndrome.

The V call is TRBV12-3 or TRBV12-4, the J call TRBJ1-1, with 10 bases matching TRBD1. The CDR3 loop spans 14 amino acids. J lost 5 bases, V lost 6 bases, and 6 bases had no gene match. The CDR3 reads CASSLGQGWTEAFF. CDR3 bases: TGTGCCAGCAGCCTGGGACAGGGGTGGACTGAAGCTTTCTTT.

The chain has TRBV6-6 and TRBJ2-5; perhaps TRBD2 as D (5 bases). This CDR3 is 13 amino acids long. Between the trimmed V and J ends, which lost 2 bases and 4 bases, there was a span of 8 bases. CDR1 and CDR2 (germline): MNHNY, SVGAGI (reference sequence). This CDR3 is CASSYTGRETQYF. The CDR3 DNA reads TGTGCCAGCAGTTACACGGGGAGAGAGACCCAGTACTTC.

The chain employs TRBV3-1 and TRBJ2-1; 9 bases align to TRBD1. This CDR3 is 16 amino acids long. In germline, CDR1 is LGHDT, CDR2 YNNKEL (reference sequence). The trim removed 1 base at V and 3 bases at J, leaving 4 bases unmatched. CDR3 nucleotides: TGTGCCAGCAGCCAAGCGACAGGGGGTGGCTACAATGAGCAGTTCTTC. It translates to CASSQATGGGYNEQFF.

The chain has TRBV29-1 and TRBJ1-1; D gene unclear. The CDR3 is made up of 13 amino acids. V lost 4 bases to trimming and J lost 3 bases, with 12 bases between them. The germline CDR1 and CDR2 sequences are SQVTM and ANQGSEA. The CDR3 protein is CSVGWSRDTEAFF. The CDR3, as DNA: TGCAGCGTTGGGTGGAGCAGAGACACTGAAGCTTTCTTT.

The chain is built from TRBV7-2 and TRBJ2-3; 8 bases align to TRBD2. With V trimmed by 3 bases and J by 6 bases, 5 bases remained unmatched. This CDR3 contains 14 residues. In germline, CDR1 is SGHTA, CDR2 FQGNSA. The CDR3 here is CASSFAPSGDTQYF. For the CDR3, the DNA is TGTGCCAGCAGCTTCGCGCCTAGCGGGGATACGCAGTATTTT.

The V call is TRBV7-9, the J call TRBJ1-5; D gene ambiguous. CDR1 is SEHNR, CDR2 FQNEAQ, per germline (reference sequence). V lost 0 bases to trimming and J lost 4 bases, with 4 bases between them. This CDR3 is 13 amino acids long. This CDR3 reads CASSLANNQPQHF. DNA for the CDR3: TGTGCCAGCAGCTTAGCGAATAATCAGCCCCAGCATTTT.